The clone carrying this T cell receptor (beta chain) has only one observation. Its antigen remains unknown. This entry belongs to a study of human T cells and chemical hapten exposure. Overall study findings and caveats: With regard to DPC sensitization, TCRs above 1 in 1000 frequency did not change. Expanded TCRs created a significantly greater count of big CDR3 similarity clusters than controls did.

TCRdb used MiXCR to reprocess the RACE reads, holding one entry per CDR3 protein. The sample yields roughly 150,000 distinct CDR3 sequences, roughly a quarter seen once. Time point of the sample: patch test 3, about 24 weeks after DPC sensitization. Stated treatment: therapeutic diphenylcyclopropenone sensitization with weekly scalp DPC. Whole blood that had not been fractionated was the source of extracted total RNA. The CDR3 spans 15 residues. With 6 bases removed from V and 3 bases from J, the gap between germline ends came to 14 bases. The germline gives CDR1 MNHEY, CDR2 SVGEGT. This receptor was identified in a woman between 18 and 29 years old with alopecia areata. Some clones in this sample may be carry-over from other donors' samples. The source was whole blood, collected in connection with sensitization to the hapten diphenylcyclopropenone (DPC). This chain connects TRBV6-2 or TRBV6-3 to TRBJ2-2; D unresolved. CDR3 nucleotide sequence: TGTGCCAGCAGCCCCGTCGGATCGTACACCGGGGAGCTGTTTTTT. It translates to CASSPVGSYTGELFF.